This TCR beta chain was captured by sequencing in a study of blood T cell repertoires in COVID-19. On the study more broadly: Specimens from acute and convalescent COVID-19 originated in the United States, Italy and Spain. Sample material is recorded as cDNA or gDNA derived from T cells, B-cell-depleted T cells, or PBMCs.

Measured with immunoSEQ multiplex PCR; TCRdb has only the in-frame clones, and not every one. The repertoire holds fewer than 200,000 clones, with roughly 86% as singletons. The CDR3 extends over 12 amino acids. V lost 1 base to trimming and J lost 7 bases; unmatched junction nucleotides: 0. Germline V lookup: CDR1 KGHDR, CDR2 SFDVKD. The sequence derives from an older woman who had recovered from COVID-19. The sequenced sample consisted of peripheral blood. This chain joins TRBV24-1 and TRBJ2-7; 7 bases align to TRBD2. CDR3 residues: CATSDLAGEQYF. The CDR3 DNA is TGTGCCACCAGTGATTTAGCGGGGGAGCAGTACTTC.